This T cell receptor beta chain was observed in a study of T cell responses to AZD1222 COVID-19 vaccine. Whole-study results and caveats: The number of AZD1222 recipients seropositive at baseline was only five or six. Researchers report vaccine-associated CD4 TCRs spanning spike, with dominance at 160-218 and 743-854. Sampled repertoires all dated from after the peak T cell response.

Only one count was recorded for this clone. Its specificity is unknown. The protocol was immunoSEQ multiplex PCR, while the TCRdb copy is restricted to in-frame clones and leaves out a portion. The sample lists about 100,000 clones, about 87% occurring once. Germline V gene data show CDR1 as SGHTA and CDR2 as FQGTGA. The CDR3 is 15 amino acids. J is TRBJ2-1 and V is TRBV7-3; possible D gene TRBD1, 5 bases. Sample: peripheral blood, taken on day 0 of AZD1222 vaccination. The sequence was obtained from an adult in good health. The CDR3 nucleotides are TGTGCTACCAGCGTAGGGCAGGGCGGCTACAATGAGCAGTTCTTC. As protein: CATSVGQGGYNEQFF.